Listed here is a single T cell receptor beta chain. Time point indicated: before preoperative PTX-NDP chemotherapy. This CDR3 contains 20 residues. Between the trimmed V and J ends, which lost 1 base and 7 bases, there was a span of 26 bases. Germline V gene sequence: CDR1 SGHVS, CDR2 FQNEAQ. TCRdb re-called the PCR reads with MiXCR, one entry per CDR3 protein. The sample has just over 30,000 distinct CDR3 sequences, under 55% seen once. The sample belongs to a study of esophageal squamous cell carcinoma under preoperative chemotherapy. Collection of the sample occurred from a patient given preoperative chemotherapy. The receptor was isolated from a human donor with esophageal squamous cell carcinoma. The donor label of this sample is uncertain. The chain couples TRBV7-8 to TRBJ1-6, with D hard to call. The CDR3 nucleotides are TGTGCCAGCAGCTTAGAACCTCCCTCGGGCCTGGCAGGAGGAAATTCACCCCTCCACTTT. Translating it yields CASSLEPPSGLAGGNSPLHF. The whole variable domain, remainder taken from reference TRBV7-8 and TRBJ1-6, is GAGVSQSPRYKVAKRGQDVALRCDPISGHVSLFWYQQALGQGPEFLTYFQNEAQLDKSGLPSDRFFAERPEGSVSTLKIQRTQQEDSAVYLCASSLEPPSGLAGGNSPLHFGNGTRLTVT.